This T cell receptor beta chain was captured by sequencing in a study of blood T cell repertoires in COVID-19 (dated by TCRdb to 2018 to 2021). For context, the study as a whole: The collaborator samples originated in the United States, Italy and Spain and spanned the acute and convalescent phases of COVID-19. The repertoires were made available in a free public database intended to serve as a resource for research on the immune response to SARS-CoV-2. Subjects who had been exposed to COVID-19, were actively infected with it, or had recovered from it provided the deeply sampled blood TCRbeta repertoires that made up the dataset. Samples were obtained from the ongoing ImmuneRACE study (first 160 participants) and from approximately 1,200 subjects provided by 6 global collaborators. The material from the prospective study consisted of cDNA or gDNA derived from T cells, B-cell-depleted T cells, or PBMCs. The sample metadata nearly always contained a de-identified subject ID, COVID-19 status, age in years and sex. HLA class I and class II types, where available, came from metadata supplied by the sample provider rather than from assay-based typing.

The study at large found these results: Clinical and demographic metadata were provided uncurated, with the amount varying by source and participant.

TCRbeta CDR3 regions were amplified from genomic DNA using the immunoSEQ Assay, a bias-controlled multiplex PCR. The authors' analysis ran thus. Nucleated cell counts per sample were estimated from amplification of reference gene primers within the assay. To quantify the absolute abundance of each unique TCRbeta CDR3 rearrangement, sequence reads were collapsed and filtered. Productive Simpson clonality was computed per sample as the square root of Simpson's diversity index over productive rearrangements. The clones in this table, taken by TCRdb from immuneACCESS, are in-frame only. Not every clone is retained; where verified, under half of the shortfall comes from an unresolved V gene, and the cause of the rest is unknown. From that table come the V and J calls and clone size; the DNA was used to work out D and trimming. In all, the sample holds fewer than 250,000 clones, and 75% to 90% of those were seen once. The biggest ten clones account for around 6.5% of the sample.

This clone was found once. Its antigen remains unidentified. No quality values exist for individual bases; no much larger clone is one base distant. A second Seattle source provided samples from volunteer blood donors who had recovered from COVID-19. Collaborating institutions collected whole blood in K2EDTA tubes following their own protocols. For TCRbeta analysis, collaborator samples were shipped as frozen whole blood, as isolated PBMCs, or as DNA extracted from either sample type. The CDR3 numbers 16 residues from cysteine through phenylalanine. Of the read, only the CDR3 DNA is kept; its 48 bases are in frame from base 1. Between the V and J ends, shortened by 5 bases and 4 bases respectively, the junction contains 21 bases. CDR1 and CDR2 are read off the germline V gene as SGHNT and YENEEA.

The rearranged chain carries TRBV11-3 and TRBJ2-7; confidence is insufficient to name the D gene. The sequencing sample was made of peripheral blood. The sequence derives from a man aged 55 to 70 who had recovered from COVID-19. The nucleotide sequence is TGTGCCAGCAGCCTAGGTGGGCAGGCCGCCTTTTACGAGCAGTACTTC. The translation is CASSLGGQAAFYEQYF.